This T cell receptor beta chain was profiled in a study of T cells after yellow fever vaccination. The overall study: Preparing low-cell-number fractions relied on SMART-Seq v4 Ultra Low Input.

V gave up 1 base and J gave up 5 bases; unmatched junction bases: 4. This CDR3 is 16 amino acids long. Germline values: CDR1 SEHNR, CDR2 FQNEAQ (reference sequence). This clonotype was seen at least ten times. Its antigen is unknown. Findings and limits, study-wide: The study re-detected most primary-vaccination clones after the booster (roughly 96% CD4, roughly 88% CD8).

Template switching by 5'RACE produced TCR cDNA, adding a universal primer site and UMIs. A single record per CDR3 protein comes from TCRdb applying MiXCR to the 5' RACE reads. The sample includes approximately 70,000 distinct CDR3 sequences, under 8% of them seen just once. Sequencing used CD8+ T cells sorted from PBMCs, obtained around 45 days after the first yellow fever vaccination. The chain couples TRBV7-9 to TRBJ2-1, with 11 bases lining up with TRBD1. The TCR comes from a man younger than 30 who received the YFV17D yellow fever vaccine. This CDR3 reads CASSLVWTGGHNEQFF. The DNA for the CDR3 is TGTGCCAGCAGCTTAGTGTGGACAGGGGGCCACAATGAGCAGTTCTTC.